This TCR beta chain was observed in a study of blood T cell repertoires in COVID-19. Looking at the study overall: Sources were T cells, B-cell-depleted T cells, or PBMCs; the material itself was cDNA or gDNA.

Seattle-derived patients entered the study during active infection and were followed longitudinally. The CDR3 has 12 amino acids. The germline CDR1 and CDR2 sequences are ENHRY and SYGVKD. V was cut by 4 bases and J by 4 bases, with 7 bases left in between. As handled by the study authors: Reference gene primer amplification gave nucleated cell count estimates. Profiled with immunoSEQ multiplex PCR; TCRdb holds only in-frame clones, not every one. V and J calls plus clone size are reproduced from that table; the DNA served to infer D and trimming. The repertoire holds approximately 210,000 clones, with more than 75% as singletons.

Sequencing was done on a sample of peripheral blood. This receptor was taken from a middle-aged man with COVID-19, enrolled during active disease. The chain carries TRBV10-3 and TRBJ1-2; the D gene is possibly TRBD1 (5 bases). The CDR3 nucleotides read TGTGCCATCAGTGGGACAAGCTATGGCTACACCTTC. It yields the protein CAISGTSYGYTF.